This T cell receptor (beta chain) originates from a study of EBV T-cell therapy then PD-1 blockade in nasopharyngeal carcinoma (dated by TCRdb to 2020 to 2022). The Qiagen DNeasy Kit was used to extract genomic DNA from the sorted cells. TCR beta chain deep sequencing was performed on the immunoSEQ platform. The study's processing was this. Repertoire data analysis was performed with the immunoSEQ Analyzer software. TCRdb provides this immuneACCESS table in a form limited to in-frame rearrangements. Some clones are lacking; in checked studies, under half of them reflect an unresolved V gene, and why the rest are absent is not known. V, J and clone size reflect that table, while D and trimming were determined from the DNA. Counted in this sample were 20,000 to 25,000 clones; over 75% of them appeared once. Around 30% of the sample rests with the top ten. This clone has only a few counts. Its cognate antigen has yet to be identified. No base qualities exist here, and no much larger clone lies one base off it.

The intended sense of this specimen's treatment or condition label: AdE1-LMPpoly-expanded autologous EBV-specific T-cell therapy followed by anti-PD-1 nivolumab. Trimmed from V: 0 bases; trimmed from J: 6 bases; junction bases lacking a gene match: 8. The CDR3 goes from the cysteine to the phenylalanine over 16 residues. Only the CDR3 portion is preserved as DNA: 48 bases, with reading frame beginning at the first base. From a lookup of the germline V gene, CDR1 and CDR2 are MGHRA and YSYEKL. The specimen comprised CD8+ T cells from blood, sampled at roughly day 65 from a patient whose treatment included autologous EBV-specific T cells and nivolumab. This clonotype originated in a middle-aged man with nasopharyngeal carcinoma. The chain joins TRBV4-1 to TRBJ1-5; 7 nucleotides in the junction match TRBD1. The CDR3: CASSQDRTGLFQPQHF. The bases read TGCGCCAGCAGCCAAGATCGGACAGGTTTGTTTCAGCCCCAGCATTTT.